The following is a TCR beta chain sequence with its context. The target antigen is unknown. Sequencing was performed with immunoSEQ multiplex PCR; in TCRdb, only in-frame clones are kept and a portion is missing. The sample holds fewer than 100,000 clones, 85% to 90% seen once. This sample was included in a study of T cell responses to AZD1222 COVID-19 vaccine. Across the whole study: Pooled samples include second doses given at about 4 or 12 weeks. General study points: Among spike-specific TCRs, nearly half reportedly target unmutated variant regions. Spike-wide coverage was observed for vaccine-associated CD4 TCRs, with dominant responses at 160-218 and 743-854.

CDR1 and CDR2 (germline): KGHDR, SFDVKD. With 2 bases clipped from V and 0 bases from J, the junction kept 8 bases outside the gene matches. The CDR3 runs 19 residues. The chain links TRBV24-1 to TRBJ2-4; TRBD1 matches at 11 bases. The sample here was peripheral blood, taken on day 0 of AZD1222 vaccination. The sequence was collected from an adult in good health. CDR3 DNA sequence: TGTGCCACCAGTGATTCGAGGTTGGGACAGGGGGAAGCCAAAAACATTCAGTACTTC. Protein: CATSDSRLGQGEAKNIQYF.